Described below is a single T cell receptor (beta chain) sequence and its context. This clonotype turned up a few times. The specificity of this receptor is unknown. No much larger clone is present one base from it, and per-base qualities are unavailable. The data stem from a study of early T cells in non-severe SARS-CoV-2 infection (dated by TCRdb to about 2021). With regard to the full study: Because TCR sequencing relied on bulk RNA taken from unsorted whole blood, pairing of alpha and beta chains was not possible.

The germline V gene encodes CDR1 DFQATT and CDR2 SNEGSKA (reference sequence). The CDR3 goes from the cysteine to the phenylalanine over 14 residues. Only the CDR3 DNA stays, 42 bases, in frame from base 1. Trimming takes 2 bases from V and 2 bases from J, and the germline ends sit 12 bases apart. Set within a cohort of healthcare workers in London, UK, this nested case-control study involved weekly PCR testing of nasopharyngeal swabs along with blood sampling. Between 23 and 31 March 2020, the week of the UK lockdown, healthcare workers were enrolled and then followed up weekly for as long as 16 weeks. Overall results and qualifications from the work: VDJdb matching was skewed toward anti-spike CD8 responses, so virus-specific expansions were likely underestimated and private and CD4 specificities were missed.

Library preparation used 5' RACE. Sequencing was performed on a NextSeq 500. The TCR library protocol attached unique molecular identifiers to individual cDNA molecules to correct for sequencing error and PCR bias. Both TCR alpha and beta chains were sequenced, and tight co-correlation was observed between alpha and beta sequence abundances in each sample. For the original study's pipeline: Decombinator V4 was used to annotate TCR sequences for V gene, J gene and CDR3. Expanded TCRs were defined as changing significantly between any two time points under a Poisson model with p below 0.0001. TCR abundances were normalised to the total number of TCRs sequenced per sample and expressed as counts per million. MAIT TCRs were defined by TRAV1-2 paired with TRAJ12, TRAJ20 or TRAJ33, and iNKT TCRs by TRAV10 paired with TRAJ18. VDJdb, accessed 1 November 2021, was searched for CMV, EBV and SARS-CoV-2 annotated TCRs, excluding TCRs annotated for multiple antigens. The public sequencing data were trimmed at Q25 with fastp and processed into clonotypes with MiXCR by TCRdb, which kept only in-frame beta chains. Entries are consolidated by CDR3 protein sequence, retaining the most common genes and DNA. TCRdb, rather than the study authors, made the V and J calls. For this sample the table gives about 80,000 distinct CDR3 sequences, of which around 12% were detected only once. The biggest ten clones account for roughly 15% of the sample.

The chain is made from TRBV20-1 and TRBJ1-1; the D gene assignment is ambiguous. Sequenced here: whole blood, sampled at baseline. This TCR was sampled from an adult who was a healthcare worker with PCR-confirmed SARS-CoV-2 infection or an uninfected control (not recorded which). The donor label of this sample is uncertain. The CDR3 here reads CSARLRRSNTEAFF. The DNA is as follows: TGCAGTGCTAGATTAAGACGTTCAAACACTGAAGCTTTCTTT.